One sample yielded the 11 T cell receptor beta chains listed below, sequenced in a study of blood T cell repertoires in COVID-19. The data were produced by immunoSEQ multiplex PCR, yet TCRdb's version contains in-frame clones alone and is incomplete. The sample yields around 240,000 clones, 80% to 90% seen once. Sample: PBMCs or T cells enriched from blood (not recorded which). The receptor set was obtained from a woman aged 50 to 60 who had recovered from COVID-19.

A word on this clone: The junction departs from germline at one end; a sequencing error may be responsible. DNA of the CDR3: TGTGCTAGCAGCTTAGAACTAGCGGCTTCCTACAATGAGCAGTTCTTC. This translates into CASSLELAASYNEQFF. This chain links TRBV7-7 with TRBJ2-1, with TRBD2 matching over 8 bases. The germline gives CDR1 SSHAT, CDR2 FNYEAQ (reference sequence). This CDR3 contains 16 residues.

The chain is built from TRBV7-3 and TRBJ2-1; 8 positions match TRBD2. With 4 bases clipped from V and 5 bases from J, the junction kept 4 bases outside the gene matches. This CDR3 spans 14 amino acids. CDR1 SGHTA and CDR2 FQGTGA come from the germline V gene. CDR3 in DNA: TGTGCCAGCAGCTCCCAGACTAGCGACAATGAGCAGTTCTTC. As protein: CASSSQTSDNEQFF.

The J gene is TRBJ2-1, the V gene TRBV28; D is uncertain. Germline V gene data show CDR1 as MDHEN and CDR2 as SYDVKM. CDR3 size: 14 residues. With 6 bases removed from V and 0 bases from J, the gap between germline ends came to 9 bases. This chain's CDR3 is CASSESSSYNEQFF. The CDR3 DNA sequence: TGTGCCAGCAGCGAATCTAGCTCCTACAATGAGCAGTTCTTC.

The chain combines TRBV3-1 (or the pseudogene TRBV3-2) with TRBJ2-7; possible D gene TRBD2, 5 bases. Trimming took off 1 base at V and 0 bases at J, with 10 bases between the two ends. This CDR3 is 15 amino acids long. In germline, CDR1 is LGHDT, CDR2 YNNKEL (reference sequence). CDR3 bases: TGTGCCAGCAGCCAAGTACCGGGAACCTCCTACGAGCAGTACTTC. Amino acids: CASSQVPGTSYEQYF.

The chain links TRBV30 to TRBJ2-7; D remains unclear. Trimming left V 1 base short and J 3 bases short, with 4 bases between. The CDR3 covers 11 residues. Germline V gives CDR1 GTSNPN, CDR2 SVGIG (reference sequence). In DNA, the CDR3 is TGTGCCTGGAGTGCGTACTACGAGCAGTACTTC. Its translation is CAWSAYYEQYF.

This chain links TRBV6-4 with TRBJ2-7; D unresolved. This CDR3 region has 13 residues. With 2 bases removed from V and 4 bases from J, the gap between germline ends came to 9 bases. Germline V CDR1 and CDR2: MRHNA, SNTAGT. For the CDR3, the DNA is TGTGCCAGCAGTGACCAGGCCGGTTACGAGCAGTACTTC. It is translated as CASSDQAGYEQYF.

The chain recombines TRBV23-1 with TRBJ2-7; a possible D gene is TRBD1 (5 bases). TRBV23-1 counts as an open reading frame of uncertain function. The CDR3 has 15 amino acids. V gave up 0 bases and J gave up 9 bases, with 18 bases separating them. Here the CDR3 reads CASSQSVRVTCGQYF. The DNA for the CDR3 is TGCGCCAGCAGTCAATCGGTCAGGGTGACTTGTGGGCAGTACTTC.

A single count supports this clone. This chain links TRBV3-1 (or the pseudogene TRBV3-2) with TRBJ1-1; D gene unclear. The germline CDR1 and CDR2 sequences are LGHDT and YNNKEL (reference sequence). Deletions cut 0 bases from V and 1 base from J, with 9 bases between. This CDR3 contains 15 residues. The CDR3: CASSQDQRRNTEAFF. In DNA, the CDR3 is TGTGCCAGCAGCCAAGATCAGCGGAGGAACACTGAAGCTTTCTTT.

This chain uses TRBV6-4 with TRBJ2-3, with 8 bases aligning to TRBD1. The CDR3 length is 15 residues. After removal of 6 bases from V and 5 bases from J, the junction contained 10 bases not matched to a gene. Per germline, CDR1 MRHNA and CDR2 SNTAGT. CDR3 residues: CASRASQGAQDTQYF. The DNA for the CDR3 is TGTGCCAGCAGGGCCTCTCAGGGGGCACAAGATACGCAGTATTTT.

This chain links TRBV7-9 with TRBJ2-1; TRBD2 matches at 7 bases. This CDR3 region has 15 residues. J was trimmed by 3 bases and V by 1 base; bases with no gene match: 3. Germline CDR1 reads SEHNR; CDR2 reads FQNEAQ (reference sequence). CDR3 bases: TGTGCCAGCAGCTTAGTCAGCGGGGTCTACAATGAGCAGTTCTTC. Translation: CASSLVSGVYNEQFF.

The DNA of the CDR3 is TGTGCCAGCAGTCCGACAGGGGCGGGGGCTGAGCAGTTCTTC. Translated, it gives CASSPTGAGAEQFF. This chain joins TRBV3-1 (or the pseudogene TRBV3-2) and TRBJ2-1; weak D call: TRBD1 (8 bases). V lost 6 bases and J lost 9, with 18 bases in between. Germline-derived CDR1 and CDR2 are LGHDT and YNNKEL (reference sequence). This CDR3 spans 14 amino acids.